The rows below give T cell receptor beta chains drawn from one sample of a study of blood T cell repertoires in COVID-19. The protocol was immunoSEQ multiplex PCR, while the TCRdb copy is restricted to in-frame clones and leaves out a portion. The sample records 300,000 to 400,000 clones, 70% to 90% being singletons. Sequenced sample: peripheral blood. All receptors come from a human donor in a cohort sampled during active COVID-19. Each CDR3 is given with its conserved first and last residue. A D gene is named only where the DNA matches it firmly. Size is omitted from some rows. Given values are once, few, many or a class for expanded clones.

j_call clone_size cdr3_length v_call d_call cdr3_nt cdr3_aa
TRBJ2-7 NA 14 TRBV5-1 NA TGCGCCAGCAGCTTGGTGCAGGGAACCTACGAGCAGTACTTC CASSLVQGTYEQYF
TRBJ1-1 NA 12 TRBV6-6 NA TGTGCCAGCAGTCCTCCGAACACTGAAGCTTTCTTT CASSPPNTEAFF
TRBJ1-1 NA 14 TRBV5-6 NA TGTGCCAGCAGAGTCACAGGGAAGAACACTGAAGCTTTCTTT CASRVTGKNTEAFF
TRBJ1-5 NA 14 TRBV10-3 TRBD1 TGTGCCATCAGTGAGGGGACAGGGGGCCAGCCCCAGCATTTT CAISEGTGGQPQHF
TRBJ1-6 NA 15 TRBV3-1/TRBV3-2 NA TGTGCCAGCAGCCAGAATTTGGGACTTTTTAAACCCCTCCACTTT CASSQNLGLFKPLHF
TRBJ2-7 NA 13 TRBV6-5 NA TGTGCCAGCAGCCCCAACAGGGAACACGAGCAGTACTTC CASSPNREHEQYF
TRBJ2-7 NA 15 TRBV9 NA TGTGCCAGCAGCATTAGCGGGACAGAGGACTACGAGCAGTACTTC CASSISGTEDYEQYF
TRBJ2-1 NA 14 TRBV2 NA TGTGCCACCTCCGCCTCAAGGGGATACAATGAGCAGTTCTTC CATSASRGYNEQFF
TRBJ1-1 NA 17 TRBV7-9 NA TGTGCCAGCAGCCCATTCATAGGCGCACAGATGAACACTGAAGCTTTCTTT CASSPFIGAQMNTEAFF
TRBJ1-5 few 15 TRBV10-3 TRBD1 TGTGCCATCAGCCACAGACAGGGAAACAATCAGCCCCAGCATTTT CAISHRQGNNQPQHF
TRBJ1-4 NA 12 TRBV30 NA TGTGCCTGGAGTGTTCTTAATGAAAAACTGTTTTTT CAWSVLNEKLFF
TRBJ2-3 NA 18 TRBV5-1 TRBD2 TGCGCCAGCAGCTTAGGGCCCCCCGGCGGGGGGGGAACAGATACGCAGTATTTT CASSLGPPGGGGTDTQYF
TRBJ1-1 NA 14 TRBV5-8 TRBD1 TGTGCCAGCAGCCCAGGGGGCGCGGGCACTGAAGCTTTCTTT CASSPGGAGTEAFF
TRBJ2-1 NA 14 TRBV18 NA TGTGCCAGCTCACCTCAGGGATTTGACAATGAGCAGTTCTTC CASSPQGFDNEQFF
TRBJ2-1 NA 16 TRBV27 TRBD2 TGTGCCAGCAGTTTACCCACTAGCGGGGAGTACAATGAGCAGTTCTTC CASSLPTSGEYNEQFF
TRBJ2-2 NA 16 TRBV6-4 NA TGTGCCAGCAGTGACTCCGGGTCCTTAAACACCGGGGAGCTGTTTTTT CASSDSGSLNTGELFF
TRBJ1-2 once 20 TRBV24-1 TRBD1 TGTGCCACCAGTGAGACCGGTTATTGGGGGACAGGGGGCCCGAACTATGGCTACACCTTC CATSETGYWGTGGPNYGYTF
TRBJ1-5 many 13 TRBV5-5 NA TGTGCCAGCAGCTTGGGGGGGGATCAGCCCCAGCATTTT CASSLGGDQPQHF
TRBJ1-2 NA 13 TRBV6-6 TRBD1 TGTGCCAGCAGTTACTCGGGGACAGGGGACTACACCTTC CASSYSGTGDYTF
TRBJ2-1 NA 15 TRBV11-2 NA TGTGCCAGCAGCTTAGACCAAACAGGGGAGGCTGAGCAGTTCTTC CASSLDQTGEAEQFF
TRBJ2-1 NA 15 TRBV6-2/TRBV6-3 TRBD2 TGTGCCAGCAGTTACTCGGAGACTAGCAACAATGAGCAGTTCTTC CASSYSETSNNEQFF
TRBJ2-3 NA 16 TRBV6-6 NA TGTGCCAGCAGTTACTCGATGGGGCAGGGCCCAGATACGCAGTATTTT CASSYSMGQGPDTQYF
TRBJ2-1 NA 15 TRBV27 TRBD1 TGTGCCAGCAGTTTATCGGGGACAGGCTTGCATGAGCAGTTCTTC CASSLSGTGLHEQFF
TRBJ1-2 NA 14 TRBV7-9 NA TGTGCCAGCAGCTTAGGAACGGGGAACTATGGCTACACCTTC CASSLGTGNYGYTF
TRBJ2-1 NA 13 TRBV18 NA TGTGCCAGCTCACAAACATCGGGTAATGAGCAGTTCTTC CASSQTSGNEQFF
TRBJ2-1 NA 17 TRBV7-8 TRBD2 TGTGCCAGCAGCAGGACTGGGACTAGCGGGAGATTCAATGAGCAGTTCTTC CASSRTGTSGRFNEQFF
TRBJ1-1 NA 14 TRBV11-3 TRBD1 TGTGCCAGCAGCTTAAGGGGGCTTAACACTGAAGCTTTCTTT CASSLRGLNTEAFF
TRBJ2-7 NA 15 TRBV5-1 NA TGCGCCAGCAGCTTGCCCCAGGATCCGAACTACGAGCAGTACTTC CASSLPQDPNYEQYF
TRBJ2-1 NA 15 TRBV5-1 NA TGCGCCAGCAGCTTGGTCCCACTAGAAGGCAATGAGCAGTTCTTC CASSLVPLEGNEQFF
TRBJ1-2 NA 15 TRBV3-1/TRBV3-2 NA TGTGCCAGCAGCCAAAACTCGGCGCGAGTTAGCGGCTACACCTTC CASSQNSARVSGYTF
TRBJ2-1 NA 14 TRBV4-1 NA TGCGCCAGCAGCCAAGGGACGAGCGGATATGAGCAGTTCTTC CASSQGTSGYEQFF
TRBJ2-5 NA 17 TRBV23-1 TRBD1 TGCGCCAGCAGTCAATGCCCGGACAGGGGAATTGGAGAGACCCAGTACTTC CASSQCPDRGIGETQYF
TRBJ2-2 NA 15 TRBV7-7 TRBD1 TGTGCTAGCAGCTTTACCCCAGGGGGTGCCGGGGAGCTGTTTTTT CASSFTPGGAGELFF
TRBJ1-1 NA 13 TRBV10-3 NA TGTGCCATCAGTGTTTCCCGGAACACTGAAGCTTTCTTT CAISVSRNTEAFF
TRBJ2-1 NA 14 TRBV28 NA TGTGCCAGCGGGACTTGGAGCTCCTACAATGAGCAGTTCTTC CASGTWSSYNEQFF
TRBJ2-5 NA 16 TRBV27 TRBD2 TGTGCCAGCAGCCCAAGGCTAGCGGGGCTCCAAGAGACCCAGTACTTC CASSPRLAGLQETQYF
TRBJ1-5 NA 16 TRBV10-2 TRBD1 TGCGCCAGCAGTGCGGTGACAGGGGATAGCAATCAGCCCCAGCATTTT CASSAVTGDSNQPQHF
TRBJ1-5 NA 15 TRBV6-5 NA TGTGCCAGCAGTTACTCCAGTGATAGCAATCAGCCCCAGCATTTT CASSYSSDSNQPQHF
TRBJ2-1 NA 12 TRBV28 NA TGTGCCAGCAGCCGCGGGGGCGATGAGCAGTTCTTC CASSRGGDEQFF
TRBJ1-5 NA 18 TRBV28 NA TGTGCCAGCAGTTTCCTTGGAGGGCTCAAATATAGCAATCAGCCCCAGCATTTT CASSFLGGLKYSNQPQHF
TRBJ2-7 once 18 TRBV11-3 NA TGTGCCAGCAGCTTAGTTCGAACCTCGGGACTTTTCTCCTACGAGCAGTACTTC CASSLVRTSGLFSYEQYF
TRBJ2-1 NA 15 TRBV5-8 NA TGTGCCAGCAGCCGGACGGGGGGCCGCTACAATGAGCAGTTCTTC CASSRTGGRYNEQFF
TRBJ2-1 NA 15 TRBV5-1 NA TGCGCCAGCAGCTCACGTATCGGGGTGAGCAATGAGCAGTTCTTC CASSSRIGVSNEQFF
TRBJ1-2 NA 15 TRBV28 NA TGTGCCAGCAGTCACTTCCGTAAGGGGCTCTATGGCTACACCTTC CASSHFRKGLYGYTF
TRBJ2-1 NA 14 TRBV30 TRBD2 TGTGCCTGGAGTGGGACTAGTTGGTACAATGAGCAGTTCTTC CAWSGTSWYNEQFF
TRBJ2-5 NA 16 TRBV27 TRBD2 TGTGCCAGCAGTTTTTCGGGACTAGCGGGCCAAGAGACCCAGTACTTC CASSFSGLAGQETQYF
TRBJ2-7 NA 15 TRBV28 TRBD2 TGTGCCAGCAGGGCCGCAGCGGGAGGCCACTACGAGCAGTACTTC CASRAAAGGHYEQYF
TRBJ2-5 few 15 TRBV7-2 TRBD2 TGTGCCAGCAGCAGTAGCGGGGGCCTGCAAGAGACCCAGTACTTC CASSSSGGLQETQYF
TRBJ2-7 NA 14 TRBV27 NA TGTGCCAGCAGTCCCGGGACTCTAGGTCACGAGCAGTACTTC CASSPGTLGHEQYF
TRBJ2-7 NA 13 TRBV24-1 TRBD2 TGTGCCACCAGTGATGGGACTAGCTACGAGCAGTACTTC CATSDGTSYEQYF
TRBJ2-1 NA 16 TRBV2 TRBD2 TGTGCCAGCAGCCCATTGACTAGCGGGACCTACAATGAGCAGTTCTTC CASSPLTSGTYNEQFF
TRBJ1-4 NA 17 TRBV10-3 TRBD1 TGTGCCATCAGTGAGTCGAGACAGGGCAGAGAGAATGAAAAACTGTTTTTT CAISESRQGRENEKLFF
TRBJ2-3 NA 14 TRBV5-1 NA TGCGCCAGCAGCTTGGCCTATAGCACAGATACGCAGTATTTT CASSLAYSTDTQYF
TRBJ2-1 NA 14 TRBV11-2 TRBD2 TGTGCCAGCAGCTTAAGCGGGGGGGCAAATGAGCAGTTCTTC CASSLSGGANEQFF
TRBJ2-5 NA 15 TRBV28 NA TGTGCCAGCAGTTCCACAGGTCCACGCCAAGAGACCCAGTACTTC CASSSTGPRQETQYF